This T cell receptor (beta chain) was recorded in a study of CD8+ T cells in alopecia areata. Whole-study findings and limits: Throughout tofacitinib, many expanded lesional clones continued to persist in scalp and blood. The study found tofacitinib significantly decreased scalp clonality and expanded CD8+ clones among the top 100.

Germline values: CDR1 ENHRY, CDR2 SYGVKD. Trimming removed 5 bases from V and 2 bases from J, with 9 bases in between. The CDR3 length is 13 residues. On this clone: No antigen is known for it.

The treatment here: oral pan-JAK inhibitor, 5-10 mg twice daily. Sorted populations comprised CD4+ and CD8+ T cells obtained from PBMCs. RNA, once extracted, was reverse transcribed into cDNA for use as the sequencing template. Assay: immunoSEQ multiplex PCR; the TCRdb copy retains only in-frame clones and omits some. The sample contains 95,000 to 150,000 clones, around 60% of which appear only once. The sequence came from a human donor with alopecia areata. The rearrangement joins TRBV10-3 to TRBJ1-2; D uncertain. Sequenced here: CD4+ T cells sorted from blood, sampled at week 4, from a patient treated with tofacitinib. CDR3 protein: CAISTRDNYGYTF. The CDR3 bases are TGTGCCATCAGTACTCGAGACAACTATGGCTACACCTTC.